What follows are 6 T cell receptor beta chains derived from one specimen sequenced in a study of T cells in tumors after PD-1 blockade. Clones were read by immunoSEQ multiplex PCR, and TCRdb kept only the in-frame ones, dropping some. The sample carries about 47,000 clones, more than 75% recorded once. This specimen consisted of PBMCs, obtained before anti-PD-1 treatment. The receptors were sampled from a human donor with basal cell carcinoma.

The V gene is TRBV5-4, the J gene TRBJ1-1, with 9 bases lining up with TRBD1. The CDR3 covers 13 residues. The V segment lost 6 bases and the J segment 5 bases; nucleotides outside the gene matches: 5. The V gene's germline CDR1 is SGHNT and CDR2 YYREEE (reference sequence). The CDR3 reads CASTGQGRTEAFF. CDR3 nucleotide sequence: TGTGCCAGCACGGGACAGGGAAGGACTGAAGCTTTCTTT.

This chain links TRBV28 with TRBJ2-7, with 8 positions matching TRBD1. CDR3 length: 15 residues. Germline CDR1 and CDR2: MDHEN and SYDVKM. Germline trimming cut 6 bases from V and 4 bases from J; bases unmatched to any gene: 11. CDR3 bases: TGTGCCAGCAGCCCAGGGGGCTCTGGTATATACGAGCAGTACTTC. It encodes CASSPGGSGIYEQYF.

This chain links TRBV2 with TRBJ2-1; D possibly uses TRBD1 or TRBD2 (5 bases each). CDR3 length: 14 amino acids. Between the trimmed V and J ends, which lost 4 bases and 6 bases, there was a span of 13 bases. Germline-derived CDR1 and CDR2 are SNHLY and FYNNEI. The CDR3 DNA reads TGTGCCAGCAGTGTCGGGGCCAGGGCCAATGAGCAGTTCTTC. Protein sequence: CASSVGARANEQFF.

The CDR3 loop is CASSRPQAETQYF. The CDR3 DNA reads as TGTGCCAGCAGCCGACCCCAGGCGGAGACCCAGTACTTC. The chain uses TRBV28 and TRBJ2-5; no clear D gene. Germline values: CDR1 MDHEN, CDR2 SYDVKM. V gave up 6 bases and J gave up 5 bases, with 13 bases separating them. The CDR3 is 13 residues long. Drawing the rest from reference TRBV28 and TRBJ2-5, the complete variable domain is DVKVTQSSRYLVKRTGEKVFLECVQDMDHENMFWYRQDPGLGLRLIYFSYDVKMKEKGDIPEGYSVSREKKERFSLILESASTNQTSMYLCASSRPQAETQYFGPGTRLLVL.

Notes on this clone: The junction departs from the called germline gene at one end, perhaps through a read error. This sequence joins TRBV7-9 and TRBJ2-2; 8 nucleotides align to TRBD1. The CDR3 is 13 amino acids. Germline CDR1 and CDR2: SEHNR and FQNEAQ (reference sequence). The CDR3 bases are TGTGCCAGCAGCAGGACAGGGTCTGGGGGGCTGTTTTTT. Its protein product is CASSRTGSGGLFF.

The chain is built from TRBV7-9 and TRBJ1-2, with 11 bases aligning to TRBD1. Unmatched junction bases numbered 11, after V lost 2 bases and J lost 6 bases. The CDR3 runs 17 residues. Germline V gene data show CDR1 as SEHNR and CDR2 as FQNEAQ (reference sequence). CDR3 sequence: CASSLWTGGVGWNGYTF. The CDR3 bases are TGTGCCAGCAGCTTATGGACAGGGGGCGTTGGTTGGAATGGCTACACCTTC.